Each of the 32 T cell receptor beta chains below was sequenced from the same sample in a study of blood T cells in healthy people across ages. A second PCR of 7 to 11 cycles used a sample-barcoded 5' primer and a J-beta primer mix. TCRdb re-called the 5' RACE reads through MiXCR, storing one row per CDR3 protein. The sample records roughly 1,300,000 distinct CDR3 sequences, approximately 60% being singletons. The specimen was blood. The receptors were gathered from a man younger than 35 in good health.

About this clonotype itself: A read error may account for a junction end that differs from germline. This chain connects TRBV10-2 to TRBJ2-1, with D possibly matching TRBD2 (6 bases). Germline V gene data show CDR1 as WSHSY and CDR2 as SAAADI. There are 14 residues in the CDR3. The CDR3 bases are TGCGCCTGCAGTGATGGGACTTCCCCCCATGAGCAGTTCTTC. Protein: CACSDGTSPHEQFF.

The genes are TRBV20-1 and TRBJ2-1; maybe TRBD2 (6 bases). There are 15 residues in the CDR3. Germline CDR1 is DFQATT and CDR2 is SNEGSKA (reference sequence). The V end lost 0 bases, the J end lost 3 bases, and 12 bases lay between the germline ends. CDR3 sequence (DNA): TGCAGTGCTAGAGATAGGAGCGGGCTCTACAATGAGCAGTTCTTC. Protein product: CSARDRSGLYNEQFF.

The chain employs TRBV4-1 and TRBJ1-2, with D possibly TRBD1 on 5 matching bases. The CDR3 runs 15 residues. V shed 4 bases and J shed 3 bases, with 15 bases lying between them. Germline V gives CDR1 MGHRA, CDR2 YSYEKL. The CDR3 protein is CASSPHTGGDYGYTF. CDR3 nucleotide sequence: TGCGCCAGCAGCCCCCATACGGGGGGGGACTATGGCTACACCTTC.

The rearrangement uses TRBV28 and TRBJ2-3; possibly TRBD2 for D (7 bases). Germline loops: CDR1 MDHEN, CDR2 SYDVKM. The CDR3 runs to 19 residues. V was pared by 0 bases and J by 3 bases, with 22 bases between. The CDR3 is CASSLWDVYGGRRTDTQYF. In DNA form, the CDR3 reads TGTGCCAGCAGTTTATGGGATGTTTACGGGGGGCGTAGGACAGATACGCAGTATTTT.

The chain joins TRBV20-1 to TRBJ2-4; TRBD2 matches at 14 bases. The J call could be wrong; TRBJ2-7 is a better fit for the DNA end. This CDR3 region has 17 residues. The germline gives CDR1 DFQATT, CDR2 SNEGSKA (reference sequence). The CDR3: CSARVKPGLAGAYEQYF. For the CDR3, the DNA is TGCAGTGCTAGAGTCAAACCGGGACTAGCGGGAGCCTACGAGCAGTACTTC.

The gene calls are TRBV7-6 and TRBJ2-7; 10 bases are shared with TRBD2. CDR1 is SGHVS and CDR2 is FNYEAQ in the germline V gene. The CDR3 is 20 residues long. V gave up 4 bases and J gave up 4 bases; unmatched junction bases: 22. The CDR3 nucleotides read TGTGCCAGCAGCTCCCAGGCCCGTACTAGCGGGAATGTGGAAGGGTACGAGCAGTACTTC. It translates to CASSSQARTSGNVEGYEQYF.

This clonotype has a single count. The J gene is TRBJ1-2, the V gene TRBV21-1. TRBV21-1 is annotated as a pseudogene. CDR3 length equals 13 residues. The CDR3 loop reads CASRQGAFYGYTF. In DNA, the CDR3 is TGTGCCAGCAGACAGGGGGCTTTCTATGGCTACACCTTC.

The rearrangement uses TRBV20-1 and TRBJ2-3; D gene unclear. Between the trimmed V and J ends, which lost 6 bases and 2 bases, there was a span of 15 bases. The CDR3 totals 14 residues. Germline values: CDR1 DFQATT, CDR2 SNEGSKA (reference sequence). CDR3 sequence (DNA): TGCAGTGCCGAATCGTTCGGCACCACAGATACGCAGTATTTT. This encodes CSAESFGTTDTQYF.

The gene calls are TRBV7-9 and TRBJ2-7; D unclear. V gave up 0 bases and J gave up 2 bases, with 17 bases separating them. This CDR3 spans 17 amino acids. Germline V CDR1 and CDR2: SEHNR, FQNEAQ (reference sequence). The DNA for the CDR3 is TGTGCCAGCAGCTTAGCCCCCGTAGGTCGGACCGCCTACGAGCAGTACTTC. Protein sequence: CASSLAPVGRTAYEQYF. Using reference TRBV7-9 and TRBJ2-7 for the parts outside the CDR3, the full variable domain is DTGVSQNPRHKITKRGQNVTFRCDPISEHNRLYWYRQTLGQGPEFLTYFQNEAQLEKSRLLSDRFSAERPKGSFSTLEIQRTEQGDSAMYLCASSLAPVGRTAYEQYFGPGTRLTVT.

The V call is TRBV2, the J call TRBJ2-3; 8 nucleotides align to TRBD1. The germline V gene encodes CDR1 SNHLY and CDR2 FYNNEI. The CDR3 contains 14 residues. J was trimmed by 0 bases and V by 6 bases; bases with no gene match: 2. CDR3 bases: TGTGCCAGCAGGGGACAGGCAAGCACAGATACGCAGTATTTT. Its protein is CASRGQASTDTQYF.

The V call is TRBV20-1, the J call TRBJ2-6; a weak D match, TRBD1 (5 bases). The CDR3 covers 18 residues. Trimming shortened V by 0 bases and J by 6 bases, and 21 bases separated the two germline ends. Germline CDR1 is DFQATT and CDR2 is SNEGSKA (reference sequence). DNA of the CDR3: TGCAGTGCTAGAGATCAATCGCCCCAGGGTGGGGCGGCCAACGTCCTGACTTTC. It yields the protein CSARDQSPQGGAANVLTF.

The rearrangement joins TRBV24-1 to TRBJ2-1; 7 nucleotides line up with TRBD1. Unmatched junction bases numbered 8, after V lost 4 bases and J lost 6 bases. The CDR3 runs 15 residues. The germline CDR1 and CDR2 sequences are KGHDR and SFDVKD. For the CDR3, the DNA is TGTGCCACCAGTGACAGAGGGGGCTCCCTCAATGAGCAGTTCTTC. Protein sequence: CATSDRGGSLNEQFF.

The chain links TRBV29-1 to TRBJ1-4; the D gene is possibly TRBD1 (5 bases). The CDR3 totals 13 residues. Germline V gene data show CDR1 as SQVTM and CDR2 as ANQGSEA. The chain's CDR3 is CSADRGEGEKLFF. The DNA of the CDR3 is TGCAGTGCCGACAGAGGGGAGGGAGAAAAACTGTTTTTT.

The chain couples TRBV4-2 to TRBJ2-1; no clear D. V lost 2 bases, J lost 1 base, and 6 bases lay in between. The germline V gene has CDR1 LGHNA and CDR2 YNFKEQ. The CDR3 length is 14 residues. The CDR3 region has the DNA TGTGCCAGCAGCCAAAGAACTTCCTACAATGAGCAGTTCTTC. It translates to CASSQRTSYNEQFF.

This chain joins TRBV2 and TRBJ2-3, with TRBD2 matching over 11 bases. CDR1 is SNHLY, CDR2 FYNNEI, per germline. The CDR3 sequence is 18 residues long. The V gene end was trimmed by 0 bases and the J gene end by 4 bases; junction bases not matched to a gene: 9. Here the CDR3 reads CASSEAWPGTSGSDTQYF. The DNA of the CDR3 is TGTGCCAGCAGTGAAGCGTGGCCCGGGACTAGCGGTTCAGATACGCAGTATTTT.

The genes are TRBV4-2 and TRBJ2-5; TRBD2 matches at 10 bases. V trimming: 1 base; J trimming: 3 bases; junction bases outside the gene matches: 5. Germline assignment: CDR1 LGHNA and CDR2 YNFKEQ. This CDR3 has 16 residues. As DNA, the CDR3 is TGTGCCAGCAGCCAAGTCCTAGCGGGGGAAAAAGAGACCCAGTACTTC. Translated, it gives CASSQVLAGEKETQYF.

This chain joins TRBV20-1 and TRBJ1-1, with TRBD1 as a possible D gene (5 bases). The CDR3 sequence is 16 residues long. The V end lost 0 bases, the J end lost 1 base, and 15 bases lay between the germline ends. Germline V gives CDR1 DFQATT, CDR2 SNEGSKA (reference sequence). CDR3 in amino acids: CSAREPEGYTNTEAFF. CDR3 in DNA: TGCAGTGCTAGAGAGCCCGAGGGGTATACGAACACTGAAGCTTTCTTT.

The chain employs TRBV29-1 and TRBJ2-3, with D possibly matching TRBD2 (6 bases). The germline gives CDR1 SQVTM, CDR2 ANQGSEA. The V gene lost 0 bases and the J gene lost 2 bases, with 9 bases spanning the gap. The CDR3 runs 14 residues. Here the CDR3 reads CSVEDGGDTDTQYF. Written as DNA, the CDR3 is TGCAGCGTTGAAGATGGAGGGGACACAGATACGCAGTATTTT.

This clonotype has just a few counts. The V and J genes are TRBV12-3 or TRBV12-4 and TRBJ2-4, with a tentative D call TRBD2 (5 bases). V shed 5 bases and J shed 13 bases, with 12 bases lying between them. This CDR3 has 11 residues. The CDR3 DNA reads TGTGCCAGCAGTCAAGAAAGGGAGCAGTACTTC. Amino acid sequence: CASSQEREQYF.

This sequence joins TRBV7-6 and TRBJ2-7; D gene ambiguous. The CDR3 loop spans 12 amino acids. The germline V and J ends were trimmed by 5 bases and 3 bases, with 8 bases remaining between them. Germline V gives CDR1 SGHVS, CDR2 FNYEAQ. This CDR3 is CASSPHNYEQYF. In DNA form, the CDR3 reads TGTGCCAGCAGCCCCCACAACTACGAGCAGTACTTC.

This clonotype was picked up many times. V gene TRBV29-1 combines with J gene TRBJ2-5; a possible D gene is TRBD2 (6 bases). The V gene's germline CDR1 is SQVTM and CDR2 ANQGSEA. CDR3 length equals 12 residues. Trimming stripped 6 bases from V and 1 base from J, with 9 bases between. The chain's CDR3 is CSVGTVQETQYF. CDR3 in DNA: TGCAGCGTCGGGACTGTCCAAGAGACCCAGTACTTC. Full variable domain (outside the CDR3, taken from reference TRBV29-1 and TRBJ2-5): SAVISQKPSRDICQRGTSLTIQCQVDSQVTMMFWYRQQPGQSLTLIATANQGSEATYESGFVIDKFPISRPNLTFSTLTVSNMSPEDSSIYLCSVGTVQETQYFGPGTRLLVL.

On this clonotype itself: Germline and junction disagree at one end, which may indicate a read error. This chain's CDR3 is CASSLQQSPDSYTF. The CDR3 DNA follows: TGTGCCAGTAGTTTACAGCAATCCCCGGACTCCTACACCTTC. The chain has TRBV27 and TRBJ1-2; D call uncertain. From germline, CDR1 is MNHEY and CDR2 SMNVEV (reference sequence). The CDR3 is made up of 14 amino acids.

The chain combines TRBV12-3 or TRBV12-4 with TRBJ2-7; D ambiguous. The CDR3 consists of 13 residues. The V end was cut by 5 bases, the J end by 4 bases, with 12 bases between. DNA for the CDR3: TGTGCCAGCAGTAGAAAGAAGGATTACGAGCAGTACTTC. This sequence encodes CASSRKKDYEQYF.

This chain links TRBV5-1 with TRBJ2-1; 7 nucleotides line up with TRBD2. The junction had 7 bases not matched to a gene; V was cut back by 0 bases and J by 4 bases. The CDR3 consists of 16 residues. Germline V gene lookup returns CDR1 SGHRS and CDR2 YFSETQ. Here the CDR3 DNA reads TGCGCCAGCAGCTTGGCCCCAGCGGGGATATACAATGAGCAGTTCTTC. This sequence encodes CASSLAPAGIYNEQFF. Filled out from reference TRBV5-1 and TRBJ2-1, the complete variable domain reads KAGVTQTPRYLIKTRGQQVTLSCSPISGHRSVSWYQQTPGQGLQFLFEYFSETQRNKGNFPGRFSGRQFSNSRSEMNVSTLELGDSALYLCASSLAPAGIYNEQFFGPGTRLTVL.

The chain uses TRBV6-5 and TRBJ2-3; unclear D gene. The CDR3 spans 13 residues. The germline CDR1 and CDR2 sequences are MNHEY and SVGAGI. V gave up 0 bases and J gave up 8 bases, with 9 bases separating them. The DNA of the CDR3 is TGTGCCAGCAGTTACTCCCTCGATGGTACGCAGTATTTT. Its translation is CASSYSLDGTQYF.

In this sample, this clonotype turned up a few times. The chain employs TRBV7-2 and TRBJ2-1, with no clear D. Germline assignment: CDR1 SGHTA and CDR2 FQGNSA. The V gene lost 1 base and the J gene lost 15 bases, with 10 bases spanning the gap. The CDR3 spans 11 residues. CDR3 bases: TGTGCCAGCAGCTTAGGTAGGAACTGGTTCTTC. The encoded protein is CASSLGRNWFF.

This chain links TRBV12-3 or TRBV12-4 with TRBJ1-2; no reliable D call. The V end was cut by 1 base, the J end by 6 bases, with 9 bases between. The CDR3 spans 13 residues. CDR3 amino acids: CASSLGTFHGYTF. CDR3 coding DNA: TGTGCCAGCAGTTTAGGGACTTTCCATGGCTACACCTTC.

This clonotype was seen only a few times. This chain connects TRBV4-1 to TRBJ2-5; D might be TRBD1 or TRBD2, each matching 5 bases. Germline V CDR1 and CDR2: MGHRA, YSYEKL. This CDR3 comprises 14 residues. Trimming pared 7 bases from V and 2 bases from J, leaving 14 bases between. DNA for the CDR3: TGCGCCAGCAAGCCCGGGACGGATCAAGAGACCCAGTACTTC. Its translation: CASKPGTDQETQYF.

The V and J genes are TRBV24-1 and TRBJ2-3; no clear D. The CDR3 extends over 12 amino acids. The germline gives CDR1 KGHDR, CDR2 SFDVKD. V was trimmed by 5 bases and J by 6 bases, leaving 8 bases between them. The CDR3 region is CATSGSSDTQYF. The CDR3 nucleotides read TGTGCCACCAGTGGTAGTTCGGATACGCAGTATTTT.

CDR3 sequence (DNA): TGTGCCAGCAGCCCGGGGGGGGTAGGCATCGATGAGCAGTTCTTC. Residues: CASSPGGVGIDEQFF. V gene TRBV11-3 combines with J gene TRBJ2-1; 8 nucleotides align to TRBD2. This CDR3 is built from 15 residues. V shed 5 bases, J shed 8 bases, and the junction held 11 bases outside the gene matches. Looked up from germline, CDR1 is SGHNT and CDR2 is YENEEA.

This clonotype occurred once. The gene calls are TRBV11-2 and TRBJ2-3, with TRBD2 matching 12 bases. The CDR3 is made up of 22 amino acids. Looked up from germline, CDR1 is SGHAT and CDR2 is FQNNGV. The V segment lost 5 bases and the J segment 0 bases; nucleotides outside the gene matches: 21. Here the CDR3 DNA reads TGTGCCAGCAGCCCGCGCGCCGTACTAGCGGGGGGATACCCACATAGCACAGATACGCAGTATTTT. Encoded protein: CASSPRAVLAGGYPHSTDTQYF.

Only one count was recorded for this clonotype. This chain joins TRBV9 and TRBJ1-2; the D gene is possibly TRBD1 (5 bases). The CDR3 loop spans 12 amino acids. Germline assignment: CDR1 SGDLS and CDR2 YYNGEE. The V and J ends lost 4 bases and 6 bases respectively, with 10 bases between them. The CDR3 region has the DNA TGTGCCAGCAGCCAGGGAGTGCATGGCTACACCTTC. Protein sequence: CASSQGVHGYTF.